One sample yielded the 2 T cell receptor beta chains listed below, sequenced in a study of cytomegalovirus exposure and HLA in healthy donors. PCR involved 60 Vbeta and 13 Jbeta primers. The method was immunoSEQ multiplex PCR; TCRdb's version includes in-frame clones alone and lacks a portion of them. The table includes 110,000 to 150,000 clones, about four fifths detected once. The sequencing sample was made of PBMCs. These receptor sequences come from a woman between 18 and 29 years old in good health and CMV-seropositive.

Comments on this clone: Distinct nucleotide sequences in the sample also encode this CDR3. This chain connects TRBV4-1 to TRBJ2-7; 11 bases align to TRBD1. The germline gives CDR1 MGHRA, CDR2 YSYEKL. The ends lost 4 bases at V and 4 bases at J; junction bases unmatched: 3. The length of the CDR3 is 14 residues. The DNA for the CDR3 is TGCGCCAGCAGCCCCGGACAGGGGGCTTACGAGCAGTACTTC. Amino acid sequence: CASSPGQGAYEQYF.

This clone has a handful of counts. The chain carries TRBV30 and TRBJ1-2; D is perhaps TRBD1 (5 bases). Trimming shortened V by 4 bases and J by 5 bases, and 11 bases separated the two germline ends. CDR1 GTSNPN and CDR2 SVGIG come from the germline V gene (reference sequence). The CDR3 contains 12 residues. CDR3 residues: CAWTGAGYGYTF. Written as DNA, the CDR3 is TGTGCCTGGACTGGCGCAGGGTATGGCTACACCTTC.